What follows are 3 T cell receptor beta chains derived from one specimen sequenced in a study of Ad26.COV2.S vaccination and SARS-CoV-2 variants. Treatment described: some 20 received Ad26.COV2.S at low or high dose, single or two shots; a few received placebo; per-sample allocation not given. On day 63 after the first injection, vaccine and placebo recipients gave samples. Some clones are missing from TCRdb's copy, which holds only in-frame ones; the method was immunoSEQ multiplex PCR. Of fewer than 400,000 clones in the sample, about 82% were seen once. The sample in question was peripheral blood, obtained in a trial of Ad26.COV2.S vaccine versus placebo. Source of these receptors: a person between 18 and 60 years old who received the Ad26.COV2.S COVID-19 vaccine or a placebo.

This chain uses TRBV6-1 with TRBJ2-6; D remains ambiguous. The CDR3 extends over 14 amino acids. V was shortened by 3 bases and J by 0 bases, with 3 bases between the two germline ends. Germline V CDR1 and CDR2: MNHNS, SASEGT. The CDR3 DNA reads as TGTGCCAGCAGTGAGATCTCTGGGGCCAACGTCCTGACTTTC. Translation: CASSEISGANVLTF.

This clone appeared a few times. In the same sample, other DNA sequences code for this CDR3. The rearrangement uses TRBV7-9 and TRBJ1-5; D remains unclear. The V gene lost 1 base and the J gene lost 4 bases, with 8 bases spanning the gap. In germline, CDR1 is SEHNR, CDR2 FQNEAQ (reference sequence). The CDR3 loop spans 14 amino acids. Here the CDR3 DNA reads TGTGCCAGCAGCTTAGGCCAGACTAATCAGCCCCAGCATTTT. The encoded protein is CASSLGQTNQPQHF. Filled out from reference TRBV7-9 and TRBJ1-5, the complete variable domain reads DTGVSQNPRHKITKRGQNVTFRCDPISEHNRLYWYRQTLGQGPEFLTYFQNEAQLEKSRLLSDRFSAERPKGSFSTLEIQRTEQGDSAMYLCASSLGQTNQPQHFGDGTRLSIL.

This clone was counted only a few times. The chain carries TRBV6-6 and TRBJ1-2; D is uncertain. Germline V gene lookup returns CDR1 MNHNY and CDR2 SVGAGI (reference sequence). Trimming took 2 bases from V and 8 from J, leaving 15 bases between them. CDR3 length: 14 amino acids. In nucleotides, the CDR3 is TGTGCCAGCAGTTACAATTACGATGCTGTCGGCTACACCTTC. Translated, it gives CASSYNYDAVGYTF.